These T cell receptor beta chains were read from a single sample in a study of blood T cells in healthy people across ages. TCRdb reprocessed the 5' RACE reads via MiXCR and lists one record per CDR3 protein. The data show 720,000 or so distinct CDR3 sequences, with less than 45% seen just once and around 30% held by the top ten. The sequenced material came from blood. Source of these receptors: an older man in good health. The CDR3 runs from the conserved cysteine through the conserved F or W. D genes are given only for firm matches. Part of the rows lack a size; the others show once, few, many or a class for expanded clones.

D gene | J gene | clone size | V gene | CDR3 protein | CDR3 DNA
TRBD2 | TRBJ2-1 | . | TRBV27 | CVSRLQWGGSYNEQFF | TGTGTCTCCCGTCTCCAGTGGGGGGGTTCCTACAATGAGCAGTTCTTC
TRBD2 | TRBJ2-7 | . | TRBV5-5 | CASTLASGVTYEQYF | TGTGCCAGCACCCTTGCTAGCGGGGTTACCTACGAGCAGTACTTC
. | TRBJ2-1 | . | TRBV21-1 | CASSRVWEETQFF | TGTGCCAGCAGCAGGGTTTGGGAAGAGACCCAGTTCTTC
TRBD1 | TRBJ2-7 | . | TRBV20-1 | CSARSRDSRLYEQYF | TGCAGTGCTAGATCCCGGGACAGCAGACTCTACGAGCAGTACTTC
TRBD1 | TRBJ1-4 | few | TRBV7-2 | CASSFQGGTTNEKLFF | TGTGCCAGCAGCTTTCAGGGGGGTACAACTAATGAAAAACTGTTTTTT
. | TRBJ2-7 | many | TRBV29-1 | CSVGHYSYEQYF | TGCAGCGTTGGACATTATTCCTACGAGCAGTACTTC
TRBD1 | TRBJ2-7 | many | TRBV29-1 | CSARDREGYEQYF | TGCAGCGCCAGGGACAGGGAGGGCTACGAGCAGTACTTC
. | TRBJ1-2 | . | TRBV12-3/TRBV12-4 | CASSFGQSSNYGYTF | TGTGCCAGCAGTTTTGGACAGTCGTCCAACTATGGCTACACCTTC
TRBD1 | TRBJ2-5 | . | TRBV6-1 | CASSEALQGQETQYF | TGTGCCAGCAGTGAAGCGCTACAGGGGCAGGAGACCCAGTACTTC
TRBD1 | TRBJ2-5 | . | TRBV6-1 | CASRGTGNEETQYF | TGTGCCAGCAGGGGGACAGGGAATGAGGAGACCCAGTACTTC
TRBD2 | TRBJ2-5 | once | TRBV7-2 | CASSSSGTSGGARAETQYF | TGTGCCAGCAGCTCCTCCGGGACTAGCGGGGGCGCAAGGGCCGAGACCCAGTACTTC
. | TRBJ2-7 | few | TRBV5-6 | CASSGGPLYEQYF | TGTGCCAGCAGCGGGGGGCCCTTGTACGAGCAGTACTTC
TRBD2 | TRBJ2-1 | . | TRBV15 | CATSRDLEKRGGNNEQFF | TGTGCCACCAGCAGAGATCTAGAGAAGCGGGGGGGCAACAATGAGCAGTTCTTC
. | TRBJ2-7 | . | TRBV18 | CASSQLAIYEQYF | TGTGCCAGCTCACAACTAGCTATCTACGAGCAGTACTTC
. | TRBJ2-3 | few | TRBV9 | CASSAGPGLPGADTQYF | TGTGCCAGCAGCGCCGGCCCCGGTCTTCCTGGGGCAGATACGCAGTATTTT
TRBD1 | TRBJ2-5 | few | TRBV3-1 | CASSYRGTDQETQYF | TGTGCCAGCAGCTACAGGGGTACCGACCAAGAGACCCAGTACTTC
. | TRBJ2-3 | . | TRBV7-2 | CASSLTPQSSSDTQYF | TGTGCCAGCAGCTTAACGCCCCAATCATCTTCAGATACGCAGTATTTT
. | TRBJ1-2 | . | TRBV4-2 | CASSQDPRAGQRGYGYTF | TGTGCCAGCAGCCAAGATCCCCGGGCGGGGCAACGGGGCTATGGCTACACCTTC
TRBD1 | TRBJ2-5 | many | TRBV11-2 | CASSLNRGQETQYF | TGTGCCAGCAGCTTAAACAGGGGGCAAGAGACCCAGTACTTC
. | TRBJ2-1 | once | TRBV4-3 | CASSHPVTGKINNEQFF | TGCGCCAGCAGCCACCCCGTCACAGGAAAAATAAACAATGAGCAGTTCTTC
. | TRBJ2-7 | . | TRBV20-1 | CSARDLEALYEQYF | TGCAGTGCTAGAGATCTAGAAGCCCTTTACGAGCAGTACTTC
. | TRBJ1-2 | . | TRBV3-1 | CASSRRTDTPGYTF | TGTGCCAGCAGCCGACGGACGGATACGCCGGGCTACACCTTC